Listed below are T cell receptor beta chains from one sample, sequenced in a study of T cell responses to AZD1222 COVID-19 vaccine. The assay was immunoSEQ multiplex PCR, and TCRdb's table has in-frame clones only and misses some. The repertoire holds around 100,000 clones, with 75% to 90% as singletons. Sample: peripheral blood, taken on day 0 of AZD1222 vaccination. The receptors here all came from an adult in good health. Both conserved end residues are part of each CDR3. D genes are given only for firm matches. Rows may omit the clone size; those that give it use once, few, many or a size class.

TRBV6-5	.	.	TRBJ1-2	TGTGCCAGCAGTTTAGGGTCTGGTTTTGGCTACACCTTC	CASSLGSGFGYTF
TRBV28	TRBD2	once	TRBJ2-5	TGTGCCAGCAGTTTCGATCGGGAGGTAGAAGAGACCCAGTACTTC	CASSFDREVEETQYF
TRBV3-1/TRBV3-2	.	.	TRBJ1-5	TGTGCCAGCAGCCAAGGTTTAACCAATCAGCCCCAGCATTTT	CASSQGLTNQPQHF
TRBV20-1	.	.	TRBJ2-7	TGCAGTGTGGATGGCCCCTACGAGCAGTACTTC	CSVDGPYEQYF
TRBV2	.	.	TRBJ1-2	TGTGCCAGCAGTGAAGGAGCTAACTATGGCTACACCTTC	CASSEGANYGYTF
TRBV3-1/TRBV3-2	.	.	TRBJ1-6	TGTGCCAGCAGCCGGAGGACTGGTTTCGATGGTAATTCACCCCTCCACTTT	CASSRRTGFDGNSPLHF
TRBV29-1	.	many	TRBJ1-3	TGCAGCGCCACTCACCTCAACACCATATATTTT	CSATHLNTIYF
TRBV7-2	.	.	TRBJ1-1	TGTGCCAGCAGCCACCCGGGGGCGGTGAACACTGAAGCTTTCTTT	CASSHPGAVNTEAFF
TRBV30	.	.	TRBJ1-5	TGTGCCTGGAGTACTTCCTCGGGAGGACAGCCCCAGCATTTT	CAWSTSSGGQPQHF
TRBV5-3	.	.	TRBJ2-1	TGTGCCAGAAGCATCCCTCTCGAGCTACCCCACAATGAGCAGTTCTTC	CARSIPLELPHNEQFF
TRBV10-3	.	.	TRBJ1-1	TGTGCCATCAGTGTTCGAATGAGGGACACTGAAGCTTTCTTT	CAISVRMRDTEAFF
TRBV7-9	TRBD2	.	TRBJ2-1	TGTGCCAGCAGCTTTACGACTAGCGGGAGCAATGAGCAGTTCTTC	CASSFTTSGSNEQFF
TRBV7-2	TRBD1	few	TRBJ2-2	TGTGCCAGCAGCTCAGGGGGCGCCGGGGAGCTGTTTTTT	CASSSGGAGELFF
TRBV28	.	.	TRBJ1-1	TGTGCCAGCAGTTTAAAGGGGGGTGAAGCTTTCTTT	CASSLKGGEAFF
TRBV3-1/TRBV3-2	.	.	TRBJ1-5	TGTGCCAGCAGCCAAAGGGGGGGGAATAGCAATCAGCCCCAGCATTTT	CASSQRGGNSNQPQHF
TRBV2	.	.	TRBJ2-7	TGTGCCAGCAGTGAGTACCCTATCCGGGAGCAGTACTTC	CASSEYPIREQYF
TRBV27	.	.	TRBJ1-6	TGTGCCAGCAGCCTAGGTCAACATTATAATTCACCCCTCCACTTT	CASSLGQHYNSPLHF
TRBV6-2/TRBV6-3	TRBD2	once	TRBJ2-2	TGTGCCAGCAGTTACACAGCGGGAGGGCCCGGGGAGCTGTTTTTT	CASSYTAGGPGELFF
TRBV6-2/TRBV6-3	.	.	TRBJ2-1	TGTGCCAGCAGTATTTTCAATGAGCAGTTCTTC	CASSIFNEQFF
TRBV7-9	.	.	TRBJ2-5	TGTGCCAGCAGCGATCCGGCGGGGCTAGGGGAGACCCAGTACTTC	CASSDPAGLGETQYF
TRBV4-2	.	.	TRBJ1-5	TGTGCCAGCAGCCAAGGCCGGAGCAATCAGCCCCAGCATTTT	CASSQGRSNQPQHF
TRBV10-3	.	.	TRBJ1-2	TGTGCCATCAGTGACATAGCAGGCGGCGGCTACACCTTC	CAISDIAGGGYTF
TRBV10-3	.	.	TRBJ1-2	TGTGCCATCAGTGGGGGGATGAGAAATGGCTACACCTTC	CAISGGMRNGYTF
TRBV25-1	TRBD1	.	TRBJ2-7	TGTGCCAGCAGTGGGCAGGGGGCGCAGGGATCCGAGCAGTACTTC	CASSGQGAQGSEQYF
TRBV9	.	.	TRBJ2-7	TGTGCCAGCAGCGTTACAGGGTCCTACGAGCAGTACTTC	CASSVTGSYEQYF
TRBV7-6	.	.	TRBJ2-4	TGTGCCAGCAGCTTAAGGGGAAGTGACAAAAACATTCAGTACTTC	CASSLRGSDKNIQYF
TRBV6-5	.	.	TRBJ1-2	TGTGCCAGCGCCCCCGCCCTGGAGGGCTACACCTTC	CASAPALEGYTF
TRBV27	TRBD2	.	TRBJ2-3	TGTGCCAGCAGTTTATCCGTCTCGGGGGGGACAGATACGCAGTATTTT	CASSLSVSGGTDTQYF